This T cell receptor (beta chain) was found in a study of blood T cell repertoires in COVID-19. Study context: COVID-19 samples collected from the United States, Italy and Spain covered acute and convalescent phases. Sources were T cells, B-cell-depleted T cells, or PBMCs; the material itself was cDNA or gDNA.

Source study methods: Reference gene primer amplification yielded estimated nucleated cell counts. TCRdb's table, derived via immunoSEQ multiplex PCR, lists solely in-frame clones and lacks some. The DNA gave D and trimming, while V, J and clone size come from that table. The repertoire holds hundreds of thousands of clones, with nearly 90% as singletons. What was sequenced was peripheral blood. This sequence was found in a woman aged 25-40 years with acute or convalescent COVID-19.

CDR3 sequence: CASSTGTSGVYEQYF. CDR3 nucleotide sequence: TGTGCCAGCAGCACAGGGACTAGCGGAGTCTACGAGCAGTACTTC. The genes are TRBV9 and TRBJ2-7; TRBD2 aligns across 11 bases. The germline gives CDR1 SGDLS, CDR2 YYNGEE. The V gene end was trimmed by 4 bases and the J gene end by 3 bases; junction bases not matched to a gene: 6. CDR3 length equals 15 residues.